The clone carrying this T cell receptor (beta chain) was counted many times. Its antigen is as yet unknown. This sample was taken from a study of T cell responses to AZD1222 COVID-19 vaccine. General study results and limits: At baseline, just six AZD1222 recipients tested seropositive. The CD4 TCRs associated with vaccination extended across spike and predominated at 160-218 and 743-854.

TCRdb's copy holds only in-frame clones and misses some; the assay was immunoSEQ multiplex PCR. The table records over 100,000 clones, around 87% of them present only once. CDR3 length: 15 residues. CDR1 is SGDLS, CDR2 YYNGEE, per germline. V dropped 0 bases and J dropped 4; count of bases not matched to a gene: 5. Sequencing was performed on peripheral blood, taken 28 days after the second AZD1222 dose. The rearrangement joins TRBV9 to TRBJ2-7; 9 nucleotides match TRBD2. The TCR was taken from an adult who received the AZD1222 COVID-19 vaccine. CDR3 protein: CASSVGSSGTYEQYF. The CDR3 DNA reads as TGTGCCAGCAGCGTAGGTTCTAGCGGGACGTACGAGCAGTACTTC.